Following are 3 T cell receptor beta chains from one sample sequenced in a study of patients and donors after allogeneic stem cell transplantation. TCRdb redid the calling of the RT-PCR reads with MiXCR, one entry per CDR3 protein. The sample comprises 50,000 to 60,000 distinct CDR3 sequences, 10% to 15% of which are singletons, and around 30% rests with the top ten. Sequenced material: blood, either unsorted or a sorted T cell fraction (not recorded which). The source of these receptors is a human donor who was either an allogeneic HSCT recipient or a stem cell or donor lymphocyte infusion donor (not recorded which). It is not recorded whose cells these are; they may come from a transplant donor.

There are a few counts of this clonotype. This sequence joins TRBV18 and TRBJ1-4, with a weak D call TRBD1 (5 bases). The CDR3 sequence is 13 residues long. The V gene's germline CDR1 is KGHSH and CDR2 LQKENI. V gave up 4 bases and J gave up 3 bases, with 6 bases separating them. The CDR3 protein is CASSRGANEKLFF. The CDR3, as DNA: TGTGCCAGCTCACGGGGGGCTAATGAAAAACTGTTTTTT.

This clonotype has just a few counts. This chain's CDR3 is CASSYRGETQYF. In DNA form, the CDR3 reads TGTGCCAGCAGTTATAGGGGAGAGACCCAGTACTTC. The rearrangement joins TRBV27 to TRBJ2-5; D is possibly TRBD1 (5 bases). The CDR3 length is 12 residues. CDR1 is MNHEY, CDR2 SMNVEV, per germline (reference sequence). V lost 4 bases to trimming and J lost 4 bases, with 7 bases between them.

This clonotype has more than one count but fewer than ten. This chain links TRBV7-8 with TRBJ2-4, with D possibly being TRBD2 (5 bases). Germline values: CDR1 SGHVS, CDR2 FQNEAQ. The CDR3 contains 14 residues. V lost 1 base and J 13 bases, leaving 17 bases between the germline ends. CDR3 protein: CASSLVGEGGFQYF. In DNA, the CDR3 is TGTGCCAGCAGCTTAGTAGGCGAGGGCGGCTTCCAGTACTTC.